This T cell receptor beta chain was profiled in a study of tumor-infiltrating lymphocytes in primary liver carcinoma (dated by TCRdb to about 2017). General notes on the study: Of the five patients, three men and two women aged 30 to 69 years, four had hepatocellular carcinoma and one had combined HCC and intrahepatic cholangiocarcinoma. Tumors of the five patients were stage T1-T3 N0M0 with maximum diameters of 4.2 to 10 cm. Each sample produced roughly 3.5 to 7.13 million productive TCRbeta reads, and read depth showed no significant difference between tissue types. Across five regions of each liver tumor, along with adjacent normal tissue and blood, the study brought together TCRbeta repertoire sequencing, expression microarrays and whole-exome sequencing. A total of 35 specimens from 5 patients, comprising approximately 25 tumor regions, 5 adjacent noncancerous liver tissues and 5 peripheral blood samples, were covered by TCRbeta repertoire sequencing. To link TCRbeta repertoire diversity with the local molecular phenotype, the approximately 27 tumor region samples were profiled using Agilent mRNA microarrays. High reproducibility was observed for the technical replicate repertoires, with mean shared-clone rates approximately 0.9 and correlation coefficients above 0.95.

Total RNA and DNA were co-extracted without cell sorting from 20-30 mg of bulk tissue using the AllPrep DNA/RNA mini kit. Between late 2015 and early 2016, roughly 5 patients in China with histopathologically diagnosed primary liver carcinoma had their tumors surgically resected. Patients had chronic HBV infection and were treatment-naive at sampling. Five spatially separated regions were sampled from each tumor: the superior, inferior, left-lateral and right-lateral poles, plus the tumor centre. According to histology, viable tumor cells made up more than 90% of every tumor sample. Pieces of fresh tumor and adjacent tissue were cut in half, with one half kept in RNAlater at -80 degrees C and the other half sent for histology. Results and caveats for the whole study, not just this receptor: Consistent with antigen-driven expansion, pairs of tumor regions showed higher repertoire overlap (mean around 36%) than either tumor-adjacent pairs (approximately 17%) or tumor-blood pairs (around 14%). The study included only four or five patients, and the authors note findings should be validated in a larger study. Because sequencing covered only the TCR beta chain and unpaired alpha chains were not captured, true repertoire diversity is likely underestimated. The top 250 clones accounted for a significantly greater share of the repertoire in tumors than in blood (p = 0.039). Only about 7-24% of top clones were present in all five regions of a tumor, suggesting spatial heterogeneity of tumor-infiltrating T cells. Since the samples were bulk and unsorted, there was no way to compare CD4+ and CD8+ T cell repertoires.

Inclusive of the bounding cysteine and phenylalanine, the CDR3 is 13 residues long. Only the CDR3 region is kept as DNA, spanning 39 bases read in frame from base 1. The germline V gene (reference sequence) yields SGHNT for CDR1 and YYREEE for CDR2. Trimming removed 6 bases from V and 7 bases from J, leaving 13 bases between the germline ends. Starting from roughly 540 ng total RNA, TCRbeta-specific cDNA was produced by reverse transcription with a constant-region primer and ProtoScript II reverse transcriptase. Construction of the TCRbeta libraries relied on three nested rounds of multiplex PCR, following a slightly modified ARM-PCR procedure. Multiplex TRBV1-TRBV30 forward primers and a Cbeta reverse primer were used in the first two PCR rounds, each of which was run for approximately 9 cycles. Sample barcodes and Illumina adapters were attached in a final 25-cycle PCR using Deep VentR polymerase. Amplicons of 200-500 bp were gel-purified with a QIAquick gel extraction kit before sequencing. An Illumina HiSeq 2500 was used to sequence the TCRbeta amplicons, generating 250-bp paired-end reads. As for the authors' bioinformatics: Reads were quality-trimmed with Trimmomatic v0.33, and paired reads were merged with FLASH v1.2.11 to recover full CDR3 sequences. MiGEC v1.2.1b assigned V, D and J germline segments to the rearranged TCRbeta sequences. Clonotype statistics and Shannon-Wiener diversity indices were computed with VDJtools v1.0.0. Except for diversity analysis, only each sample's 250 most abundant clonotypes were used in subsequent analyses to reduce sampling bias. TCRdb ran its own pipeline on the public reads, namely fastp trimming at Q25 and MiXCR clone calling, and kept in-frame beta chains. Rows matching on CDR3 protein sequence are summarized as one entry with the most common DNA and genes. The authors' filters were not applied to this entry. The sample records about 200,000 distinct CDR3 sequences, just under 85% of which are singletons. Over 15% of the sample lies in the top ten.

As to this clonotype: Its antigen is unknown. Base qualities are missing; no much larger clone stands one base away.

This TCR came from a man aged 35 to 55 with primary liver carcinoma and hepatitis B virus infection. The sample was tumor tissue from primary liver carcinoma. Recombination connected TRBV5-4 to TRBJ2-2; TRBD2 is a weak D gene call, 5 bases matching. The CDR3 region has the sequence CASTRWENGELFF. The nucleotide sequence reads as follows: TGTGCCAGCACCCGATGGGAGAACGGGGAGCTGTTTTTT.